A selection of T cell receptor beta chains follows, all from one sample in a study of T cell changes during pregnancy in multiple sclerosis. Clones were read by immunoSEQ multiplex PCR, and TCRdb kept only the in-frame ones, dropping some. Here the sample spans tens of thousands of clones, around 93% being singletons. The starting material was CD8+ T cells from peripheral blood mononuclear cells, obtained in the second trimester of pregnancy. The receptors shown here come from a female donor with multiple sclerosis, enrolled in a pregnancy study. Each CDR3 is given with its conserved first and last residue. Fields, in order: V gene, D gene, CDR3 length, J gene, CDR3 protein, CDR3 DNA. A D gene is named only where the DNA matches it firmly.

V gene: TRBV27; D gene: NA; CDR3 length: 14; J gene: TRBJ1-4; CDR3 protein: CASTHTGGSEKLFF; CDR3 DNA: TGTGCCAGCACCCACACGGGAGGCAGTGAAAAACTGTTTTTT
V gene: TRBV4-2; D gene: TRBD1; CDR3 length: 17; J gene: TRBJ1-1; CDR3 protein: CASSLLGTGGGNTEAFF; CDR3 DNA: TGTGCCAGCAGCCTACTTGGGACAGGAGGGGGAAACACTGAAGCTTTCTTT
V gene: TRBV5-1; D gene: NA; CDR3 length: 15; J gene: TRBJ2-3; CDR3 protein: CASSPQGTSTDTQYF; CDR3 DNA: TGCGCCAGCAGCCCACAGGGTACTAGCACAGATACGCAGTATTTT
V gene: TRBV7-6; D gene: NA; CDR3 length: 14; J gene: TRBJ2-3; CDR3 protein: CASSLYGRGDTQYF; CDR3 DNA: TGTGCCAGCAGCTTATACGGGAGAGGGGATACGCAGTATTTT
V gene: TRBV27; D gene: TRBD2; CDR3 length: 13; J gene: TRBJ2-7; CDR3 protein: CASSWSGTYEQYF; CDR3 DNA: TGTGCCAGCAGTTGGAGCGGGACCTACGAGCAGTACTTC
V gene: TRBV5-8; D gene: NA; CDR3 length: 15; J gene: TRBJ2-2; CDR3 protein: CASSLVTRRTGELFF; CDR3 DNA: TGTGCCAGCAGTTTAGTTACTAGACGGACCGGGGAGCTGTTTTTT
V gene: TRBV6-5; D gene: NA; CDR3 length: 16; J gene: TRBJ2-2; CDR3 protein: CASSYGDIWGGGELFF; CDR3 DNA: TGTGCCAGCAGTTACGGGGACATATGGGGGGGCGGGGAGCTGTTTTTT
V gene: TRBV30; D gene: NA; CDR3 length: 12; J gene: TRBJ2-1; CDR3 protein: CAWSLSGNEQFF; CDR3 DNA: TGTGCCTGGAGTCTTTCGGGGAATGAGCAGTTCTTC
V gene: TRBV27; D gene: NA; CDR3 length: 13; J gene: TRBJ2-4; CDR3 protein: CASSSEGKNIQYF; CDR3 DNA: TGTGCCAGCAGTTCGGAGGGCAAAAACATTCAGTACTTC
V gene: TRBV13; D gene: NA; CDR3 length: 15; J gene: TRBJ2-1; CDR3 protein: CASSFGGRLYNEQFF; CDR3 DNA: TGTGCCAGCAGCTTTGGAGGGAGGCTATACAATGAGCAGTTCTTC
V gene: TRBV11-2; D gene: TRBD2; CDR3 length: 14; J gene: TRBJ2-7; CDR3 protein: CASSLDLAGGEQYF; CDR3 DNA: TGTGCCAGCAGCTTAGATCTAGCGGGAGGCGAGCAGTACTTC
V gene: TRBV6-1; D gene: NA; CDR3 length: 13; J gene: TRBJ2-7; CDR3 protein: CAIEDSQLWEQYF; CDR3 DNA: TGTGCCATTGAGGACTCCCAGCTTTGGGAGCAGTACTTC
V gene: TRBV6-1; D gene: NA; CDR3 length: 13; J gene: TRBJ2-2; CDR3 protein: CAIRDSQGGELFF; CDR3 DNA: TGTGCCATCCGGGACTCCCAGGGCGGGGAGCTGTTTTTT
V gene: TRBV5-1; D gene: TRBD2; CDR3 length: 17; J gene: TRBJ2-7; CDR3 protein: CASRRTTSGRRADEQYF; CDR3 DNA: TGCGCCAGCAGACGGACGACTAGCGGGAGGAGGGCAGACGAGCAGTACTTC
V gene: TRBV6-5; D gene: NA; CDR3 length: 14; J gene: TRBJ2-7; CDR3 protein: CASSYSENFGEQYF; CDR3 DNA: TGTGCCAGCAGTTACTCGGAAAACTTCGGGGAGCAGTACTTC
V gene: TRBV19; D gene: NA; CDR3 length: 11; J gene: TRBJ1-2; CDR3 protein: CATDTSYGYTF; CDR3 DNA: TGTGCCACTGACACCTCCTATGGCTACACCTTC
V gene: TRBV6-5; D gene: TRBD2; CDR3 length: 16; J gene: TRBJ2-2; CDR3 protein: CASSYSAGEGTGELFF; CDR3 DNA: TGTGCCAGCAGTTACTCGGCGGGAGAGGGCACCGGGGAGCTGTTTTTT
V gene: TRBV27; D gene: NA; CDR3 length: 14; J gene: TRBJ1-5; CDR3 protein: CASSWGQGNQPQHF; CDR3 DNA: TGTGCCAGCAGTTGGGGGCAGGGGAATCAGCCCCAGCATTTT
V gene: TRBV9; D gene: TRBD1; CDR3 length: 18; J gene: TRBJ2-6; CDR3 protein: CASSGSGQARSGANVLTF; CDR3 DNA: TGTGCCAGCAGCGGCTCTGGACAGGCCCGCTCTGGGGCCAACGTCCTGACTTTC
V gene: TRBV5-6; D gene: NA; CDR3 length: 14; J gene: TRBJ2-7; CDR3 protein: CASSLIRGRYEQYF; CDR3 DNA: TGTGCCAGCAGCTTAATCAGGGGCCGGTACGAGCAGTACTTC
V gene: TRBV15; D gene: TRBD2; CDR3 length: 18; J gene: TRBJ2-5; CDR3 protein: CATSRDTGLAARGETQYF; CDR3 DNA: TGTGCCACCAGCAGAGATACGGGGCTAGCGGCCCGGGGGGAGACCCAGTACTTC